The following is a TCR beta chain sequence with its context. The sample comes from a study of cytomegalovirus exposure and HLA in healthy donors. CDR1 is LNHDA and CDR2 is SQIVND in the germline V gene (reference sequence). The V gene lost 8 bases and the J gene lost 6 bases, with 16 bases spanning the gap. The CDR3 length is 14 residues. The protocol was immunoSEQ multiplex PCR, while the TCRdb copy is restricted to in-frame clones and leaves out a portion. The sample has 150,000 to 200,000 clones; 86% are singletons. The source is a woman aged 18-29 years in good health and CMV-seronegative. Sequencing was done on a sample of PBMCs. This sequence joins TRBV19 and TRBJ2-2, with D tentatively TRBD1 (6 bases). Here the CDR3 DNA reads TGTGCCAGTCTACCAGGGGTAGGGTCCGGGGAGCTGTTTTTT. It is translated as CASLPGVGSGELFF.